This T cell receptor beta chain was found in a study of shared clonotypes between healthy human individuals. CDR3 length equals 15 residues. CDR1 SGHNT and CDR2 YYREEE come from the germline V gene (reference sequence). V shed 0 bases and J shed 5 bases, with 12 bases lying between them. The study's findings and limits: Naive subsets, compared against memory subsets, generally had larger estimated richness values. Measured sharing among donors was expected to vary with sequencing depth.

TCRdb keeps only in-frame clones here, not all; method: immunoSEQ multiplex PCR. The table includes about 1.1 million clones, around three quarters detected once. Worth noting for this clone: As yet, its antigen is unknown.

This TCR was sampled from a man aged 18 to 30 in good health. Some clones in this sample may be carry-over from other donors' samples. The sequenced sample consisted of memory CD4+ T cells from PBMCs. Documented subset: CD45RA-negative fraction. The chain combines TRBV5-4 with TRBJ2-1, with D hard to call. The CDR3 nucleotides are TGTGCCAGCAGCTTGGAGCTGCGCAGAGACAATGAGCAGTTCTTC. Residues: CASSLELRRDNEQFF.